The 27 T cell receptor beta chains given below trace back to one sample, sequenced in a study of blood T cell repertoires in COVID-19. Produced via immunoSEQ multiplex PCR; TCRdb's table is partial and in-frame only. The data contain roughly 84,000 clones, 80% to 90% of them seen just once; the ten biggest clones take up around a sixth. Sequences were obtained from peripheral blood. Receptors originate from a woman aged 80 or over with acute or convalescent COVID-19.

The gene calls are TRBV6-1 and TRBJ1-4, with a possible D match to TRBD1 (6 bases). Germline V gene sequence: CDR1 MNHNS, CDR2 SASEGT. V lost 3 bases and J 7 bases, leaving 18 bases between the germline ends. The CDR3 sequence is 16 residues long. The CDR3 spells CASSEAPEGGSEKLFF. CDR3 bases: TGTGCCAGCAGTGAGGCCCCTGAGGGGGGGAGTGAAAAACTGTTTTTT.

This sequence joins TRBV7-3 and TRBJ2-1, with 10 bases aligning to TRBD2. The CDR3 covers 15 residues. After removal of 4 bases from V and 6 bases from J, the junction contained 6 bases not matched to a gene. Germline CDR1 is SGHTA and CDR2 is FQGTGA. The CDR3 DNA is TGTGCCAGCAGCTCCGATAGCGGGGGGCCCAATGAGCAGTTCTTC. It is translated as CASSSDSGGPNEQFF.

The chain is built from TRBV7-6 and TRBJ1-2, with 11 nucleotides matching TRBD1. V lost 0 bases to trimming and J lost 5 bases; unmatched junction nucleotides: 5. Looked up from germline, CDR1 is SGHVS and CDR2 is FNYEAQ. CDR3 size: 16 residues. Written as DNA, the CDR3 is TGTGCCAGCAGCTTAGCCGGGACAGGGGGAGGATATGGCTACACCTTC. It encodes CASSLAGTGGGYGYTF.

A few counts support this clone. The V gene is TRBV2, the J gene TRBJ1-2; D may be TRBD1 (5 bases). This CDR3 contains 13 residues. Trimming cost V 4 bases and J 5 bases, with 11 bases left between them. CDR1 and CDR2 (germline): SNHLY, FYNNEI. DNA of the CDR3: TGTGCCAGCAGTGGGGGACTTTCGTATGGCTACACCTTC. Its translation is CASSGGLSYGYTF.

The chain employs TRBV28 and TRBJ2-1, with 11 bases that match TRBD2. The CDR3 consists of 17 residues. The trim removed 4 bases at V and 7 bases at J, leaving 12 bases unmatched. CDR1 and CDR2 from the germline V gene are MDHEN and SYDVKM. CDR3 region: CASSSVLLAGAPNEQFF. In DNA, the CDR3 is TGTGCCAGCAGTTCAGTACTACTAGCGGGGGCGCCAAATGAGCAGTTCTTC.

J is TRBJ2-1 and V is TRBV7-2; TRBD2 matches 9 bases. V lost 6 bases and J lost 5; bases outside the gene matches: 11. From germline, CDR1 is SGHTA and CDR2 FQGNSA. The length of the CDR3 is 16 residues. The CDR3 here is CASRIAGGPGNNEQFF. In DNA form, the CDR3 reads TGTGCCAGCAGGATCGCGGGGGGGCCGGGGAACAATGAGCAGTTCTTC.

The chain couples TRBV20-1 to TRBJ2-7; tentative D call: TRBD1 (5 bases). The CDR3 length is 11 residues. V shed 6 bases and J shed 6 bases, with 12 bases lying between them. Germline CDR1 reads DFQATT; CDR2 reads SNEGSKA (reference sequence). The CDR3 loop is CSADRIGEQYF. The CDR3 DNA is TGCAGTGCCGACAGAATAGGCGAGCAGTACTTC.

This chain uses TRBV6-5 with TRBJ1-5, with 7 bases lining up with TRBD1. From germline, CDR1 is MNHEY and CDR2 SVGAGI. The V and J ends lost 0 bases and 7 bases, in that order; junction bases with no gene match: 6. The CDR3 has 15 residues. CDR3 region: CASSYSGKGAQPQHF. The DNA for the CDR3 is TGTGCCAGCAGTTACTCAGGAAAGGGGGCCCAGCCCCAGCATTTT.

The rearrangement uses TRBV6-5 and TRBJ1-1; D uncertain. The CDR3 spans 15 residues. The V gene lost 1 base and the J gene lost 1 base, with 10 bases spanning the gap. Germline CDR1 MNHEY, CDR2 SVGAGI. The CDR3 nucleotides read TGTGCCAGCAGTTACTACGGTCCCCCGAACACTGAAGCTTTCTTT. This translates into CASSYYGPPNTEAFF.

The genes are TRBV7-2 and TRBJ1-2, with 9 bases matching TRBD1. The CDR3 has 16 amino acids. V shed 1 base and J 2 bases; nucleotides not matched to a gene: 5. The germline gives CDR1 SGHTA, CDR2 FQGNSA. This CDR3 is CASSLDSGTGNYGYTF. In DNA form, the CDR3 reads TGTGCCAGCAGCTTAGACTCCGGGACAGGGAACTATGGCTACACCTTC. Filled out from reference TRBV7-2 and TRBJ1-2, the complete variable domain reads GAGVSQSPSNKVTEKGKDVELRCDPISGHTALYWYRQSLGQGLEFLIYFQGNSAPDKSGLPSDRFSAERTGGSVSTLTIQRTQQEDSAVYLCASSLDSGTGNYGYTFGSGTRLTVV.

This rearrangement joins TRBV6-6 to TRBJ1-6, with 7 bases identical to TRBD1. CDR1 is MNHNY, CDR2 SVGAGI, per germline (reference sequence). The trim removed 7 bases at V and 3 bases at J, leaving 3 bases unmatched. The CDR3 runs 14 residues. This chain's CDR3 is CASTRDSYNSPLHF. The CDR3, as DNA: TGTGCCAGCACCCGGGACAGCTATAATTCACCCCTCCACTTT.

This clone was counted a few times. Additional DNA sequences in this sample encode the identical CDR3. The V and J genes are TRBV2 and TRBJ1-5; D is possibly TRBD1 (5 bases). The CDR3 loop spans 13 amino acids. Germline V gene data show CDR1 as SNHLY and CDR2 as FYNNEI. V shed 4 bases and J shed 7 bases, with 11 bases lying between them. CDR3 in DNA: TGTGCCAGCAGTGCAGGGTTGTGGCAGCCCCAGCATTTT. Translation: CASSAGLWQPQHF.

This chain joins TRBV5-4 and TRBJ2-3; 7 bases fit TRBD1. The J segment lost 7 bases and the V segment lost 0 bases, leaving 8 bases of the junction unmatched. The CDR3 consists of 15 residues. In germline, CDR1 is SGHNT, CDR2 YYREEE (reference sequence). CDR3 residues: CASSLDPGQPNTQYF. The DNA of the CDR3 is TGTGCCAGCAGCTTGGACCCGGGACAGCCTAATACGCAGTATTTT.

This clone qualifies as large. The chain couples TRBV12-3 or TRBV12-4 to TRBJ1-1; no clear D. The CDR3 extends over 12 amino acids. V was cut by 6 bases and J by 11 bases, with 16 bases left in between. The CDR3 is CASSPREAEAFF. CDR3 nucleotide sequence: TGTGCCAGCAGCCCTCGGGAGGCGGAGGCTTTCTTT.

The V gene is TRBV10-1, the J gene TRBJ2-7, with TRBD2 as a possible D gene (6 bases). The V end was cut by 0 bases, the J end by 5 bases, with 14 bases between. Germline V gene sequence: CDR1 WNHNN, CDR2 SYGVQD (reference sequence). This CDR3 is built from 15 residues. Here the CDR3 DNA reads TGCGCCAGCAGTGAGTCGAACGCGGGAATGGACGAGCAGTACTTC. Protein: CASSESNAGMDEQYF.

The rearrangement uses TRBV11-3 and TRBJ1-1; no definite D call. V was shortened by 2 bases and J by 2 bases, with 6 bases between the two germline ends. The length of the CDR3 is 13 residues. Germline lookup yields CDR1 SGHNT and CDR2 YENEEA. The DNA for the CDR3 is TGTGCCAGCAGCTTACGGGGTAACACTGAAGCTTTCTTT. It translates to CASSLRGNTEAFF.

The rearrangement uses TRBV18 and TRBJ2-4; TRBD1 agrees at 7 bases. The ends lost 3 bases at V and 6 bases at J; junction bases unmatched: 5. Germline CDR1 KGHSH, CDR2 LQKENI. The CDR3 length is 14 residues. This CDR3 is CASSPLTGSNIQYF. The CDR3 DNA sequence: TGTGCCAGCTCACCCCTGACAGGGTCAAACATTCAGTACTTC.

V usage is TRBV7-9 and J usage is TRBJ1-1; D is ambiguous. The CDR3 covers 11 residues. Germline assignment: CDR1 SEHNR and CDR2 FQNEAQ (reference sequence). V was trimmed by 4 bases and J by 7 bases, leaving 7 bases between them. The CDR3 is CASSSGVEAFF. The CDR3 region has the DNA TGTGCCAGCAGCTCCGGGGTTGAAGCTTTCTTT.

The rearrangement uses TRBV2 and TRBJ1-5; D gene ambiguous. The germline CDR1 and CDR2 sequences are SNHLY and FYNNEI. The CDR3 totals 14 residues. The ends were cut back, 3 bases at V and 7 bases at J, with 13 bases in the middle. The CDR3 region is CASSEGPGWQPQHF. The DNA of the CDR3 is TGTGCCAGCAGTGAGGGCCCGGGGTGGCAGCCCCAGCATTTT. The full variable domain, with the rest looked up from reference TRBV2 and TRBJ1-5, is EPEVTQTPSHQVTQMGQEVILRCVPISNHLYFYWYRQILGQKVEFLVSFYNNEISEKSEIFDDQFSVERPDGSNFTLKIRSTKLEDSAMYFCASSEGPGWQPQHFGDGTRLSIL.

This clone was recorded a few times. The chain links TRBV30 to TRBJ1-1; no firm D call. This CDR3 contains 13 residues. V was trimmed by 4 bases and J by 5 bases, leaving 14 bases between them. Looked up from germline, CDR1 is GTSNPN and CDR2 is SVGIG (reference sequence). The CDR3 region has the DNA TGTGCCTGGAAACGGGGAGGAGGTACTGAAGCTTTCTTT. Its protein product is CAWKRGGGTEAFF. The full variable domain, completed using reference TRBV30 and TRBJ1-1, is SQTIHQWPATLVQPVGSPLSLECTVEGTSNPNLYWYRQAAGRGLQLLFYSVGIGQISSEVPQNLSASRPQDRQFILSSKKLLLSDSGFYLCAWKRGGGTEAFFGQGTRLTVV.

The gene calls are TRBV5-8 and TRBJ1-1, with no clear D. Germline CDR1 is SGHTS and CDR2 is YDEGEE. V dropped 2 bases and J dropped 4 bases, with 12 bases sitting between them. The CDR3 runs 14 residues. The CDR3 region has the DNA TGTGCCAGCAGCTTCGGGTACCGAGGCACTGAAGCTTTCTTT. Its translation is CASSFGYRGTEAFF.

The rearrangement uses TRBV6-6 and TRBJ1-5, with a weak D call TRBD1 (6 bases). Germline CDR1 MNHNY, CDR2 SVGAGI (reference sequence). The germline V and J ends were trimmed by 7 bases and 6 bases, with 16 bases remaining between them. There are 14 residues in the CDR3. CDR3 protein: CASTKQGPFQPQHF. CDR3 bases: TGTGCCAGCACTAAACAGGGACCCTTTCAGCCCCAGCATTTT.

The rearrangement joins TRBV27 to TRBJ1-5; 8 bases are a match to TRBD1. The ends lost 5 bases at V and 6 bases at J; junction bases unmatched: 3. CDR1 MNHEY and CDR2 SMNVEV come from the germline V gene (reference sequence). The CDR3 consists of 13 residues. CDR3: CASSQGAGQPQHF. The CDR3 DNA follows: TGTGCCAGCAGTCAGGGGGCCGGTCAGCCCCAGCATTTT.

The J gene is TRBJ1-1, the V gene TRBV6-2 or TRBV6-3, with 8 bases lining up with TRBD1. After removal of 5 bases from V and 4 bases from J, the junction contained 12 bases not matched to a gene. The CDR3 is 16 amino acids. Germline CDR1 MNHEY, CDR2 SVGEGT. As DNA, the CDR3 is TGTGCCAGCAGTGGACAGGGTGGGTTCTTTAGCACTGAAGCTTTCTTT. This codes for CASSGQGGFFSTEAFF.

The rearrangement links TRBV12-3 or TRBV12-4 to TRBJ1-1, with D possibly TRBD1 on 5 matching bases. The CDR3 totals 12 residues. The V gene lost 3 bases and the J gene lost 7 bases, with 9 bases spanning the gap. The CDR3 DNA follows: TGTGCCAGCAGTTTTGGACAAGTTGAAGCTTTCTTT. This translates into CASSFGQVEAFF.

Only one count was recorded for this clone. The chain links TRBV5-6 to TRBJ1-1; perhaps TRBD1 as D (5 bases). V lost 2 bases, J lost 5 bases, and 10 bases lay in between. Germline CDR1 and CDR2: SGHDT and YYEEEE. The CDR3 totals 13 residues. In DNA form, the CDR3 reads TGTGCCAGCAGCTTCTACGGGGGGACTGAAGCTTTCTTT. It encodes CASSFYGGTEAFF.

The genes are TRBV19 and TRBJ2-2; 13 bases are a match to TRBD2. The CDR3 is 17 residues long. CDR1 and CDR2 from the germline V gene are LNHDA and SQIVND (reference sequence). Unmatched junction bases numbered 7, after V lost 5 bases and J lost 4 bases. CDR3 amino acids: CASSDGLAGARTGELFF. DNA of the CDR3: TGTGCCAGTAGTGACGGACTAGCGGGGGCGCGCACCGGGGAGCTGTTTTTT.